This T cell receptor (beta chain) was recovered during a study of blood T cell repertoires in COVID-19. The count of this clone is one. This table comes from immunoSEQ multiplex PCR, and its TCRdb copy is limited to in-frame clones, with some not included. The sample has 99,000 or so clones; around 74% are singletons. The sample taken for sequencing was peripheral blood. The source of this sequence is a woman between 65 and 79 years old with acute or convalescent COVID-19.

CDR3 protein: CASSPRLGGETQYF. CDR3 nucleotides: TGTGCCAGCAGCCCTCGCCTGGGGGGGGAGACCCAGTACTTC. J is TRBJ2-5 and V is TRBV3-1 (or the pseudogene TRBV3-2); TRBD2 aligns across 7 bases. V lost 4 bases and J lost 5; bases outside the gene matches: 7. This CDR3 has 14 residues. CDR1 is LGHDT and CDR2 is YNNKEL in the germline V gene (reference sequence).